The sequence of this T cell receptor (beta chain) was determined in a study of T cell repertoires in cytomegalovirus infection (dated by TCRdb to between 2018 and 2021). Turning to the overall study: The peptide stimulations were aimed at well-studied HLA-B-restricted epitopes as well as recently identified HLA-C-restricted CMV epitopes, whose presentation resists viral immunomodulation. The HLA type of each donor mattered for the analysis, because public TCR beta signatures pointed to carriage of CMV infection along with the matching HLA type. Overall study outcomes, separate from this receptor: The ex vivo response was dominated by HLA-C-restricted CMV-specific TCR beta clonotypes, which also provided the single most frequent clonotype in two of eight donors. In both this cohort and an independent roughly 330-donor cohort, the cumulative frequency of public TCR beta family members distinguished carriers of CMV infection plus the relevant HLA type.

Reading from cysteine to phenylalanine, the CDR3 counts 16 amino acids. Only the CDR3 DNA stays, 48 bases, in frame from base 1. The germline V gene sets CDR1 to SGDLS and CDR2 to YYNGEE. The junction shows trimming of 3 bases on V and 7 bases on J, plus 19 bases between the germline ends. The sequencer was an Illumina HiSeq 1500. Clones were called with MiXCR by TCRdb after fastp trimmed the public reads at Q25, and only in-frame beta chains were retained. Duplicate CDR3 protein sequences are folded into a single record with the most common DNA and genes. Recorded for this sample are under 500,000 distinct CDR3 sequences; about two fifths of them occurred a single time. Of the sample, about two fifths falls within the top ten clones. Per the publication, the treatment or condition label means: in vitro stimulation with specific CMV peptide epitopes to enrich CMV-specific T cells. Turning to this clonotype: Its cognate antigen has yet to be identified. No per-base quality is available; no much larger clone lies one base away.

The clonotype was recovered from a human donor in good health (CMV status not recorded). Some clones in this sample may be carry-over from other donors' samples. The sequenced sample was cultured PBMCs, obtained from culture after CMV antigen stimulation. The chain is assembled from TRBV9 and TRBJ2-2; 6 matching bases give a weak D call of TRBD2. The nucleotides are TGTGCCAGCAGCGCCGGGACTGAGGTTTGGGTCGGGGAGCTGTTTTTT. Its protein is CASSAGTEVWVGELFF.